These T cell receptor beta chains were read from a single sample in a study of blood T cell repertoires in COVID-19. Clones were read by immunoSEQ multiplex PCR, and TCRdb kept only the in-frame ones, dropping some. The table shows roughly 60,000 clones, with more than 85% occurring only once. Sequencing input: peripheral blood. These receptors all come from a man between 65 and 80 years old with acute or convalescent COVID-19. Both conserved end residues are trimmed from each CDR3. Fields, in order: clone size, V gene, J gene, D gene, CDR3 protein. D genes are given only for firm matches. Only some rows state a clone size, as once, few, many or a class for expanded clones.

>NA|TRBV19|TRBJ1-1|TRBD1
ASSIRQGRGRNTEAF
>NA|TRBV3-1/TRBV3-2|TRBJ1-5|NA
ASSQNLQGSGQPQH
>NA|TRBV5-4|TRBJ2-7|NA
ASSPGGAWGSYEQY
>NA|TRBV5-1|TRBJ2-5|NA
ASSLDITVETQY
>NA|TRBV5-5|TRBJ1-5|TRBD1
ASSGGTGLGNQPQH
>NA|TRBV25-1|TRBJ1-5|NA
ASSAGQGDQPQH
>NA|TRBV6-5|TRBJ2-3|TRBD1
ASTGGPTDTQY
>NA|TRBV5-1|TRBJ2-7|TRBD2
ASQTSGGPSYEQY
>once|TRBV20-1|TRBJ1-4|TRBD1
SASSGTGYEKLF
>NA|TRBV3-1/TRBV3-2|TRBJ1-3|NA
ASSHNTGGNTIY
>NA|TRBV12-3/TRBV12-4|TRBJ1-6|NA
ASSRGLDSPLH
>NA|TRBV18|TRBJ2-7|TRBD1
ASSPLRQGGYEQY
>NA|TRBV7-9|TRBJ2-7|NA
ASSPTYEQY
>NA|TRBV7-9|TRBJ2-7|NA
ASSRGAGDEQY
>NA|TRBV3-1/TRBV3-2|TRBJ2-5|NA
ASLHENRAGQETQY
>NA|TRBV18|TRBJ1-2|NA
ASSPPWLRTQHGPYGYT
>few|TRBV7-2|TRBJ2-3|TRBD2
ASSTRGGRTDTQY
>NA|TRBV5-6|TRBJ1-6|NA
ASSQNSPLH
>few|TRBV19|TRBJ2-7|TRBD1
ASSIRGQGARNEQY
>NA|TRBV5-1|TRBJ1-5|TRBD1
ASSKTGDSNQPQH
>NA|TRBV19|TRBJ2-3|TRBD2
ASSISSLAGSDTQY
>NA|TRBV3-1/TRBV3-2|TRBJ2-5|TRBD1
ASSQALAGGQETQY
>few|TRBV28|TRBJ2-5|NA
ASSLPRRAQY
>NA|TRBV3-1/TRBV3-2|TRBJ2-1|TRBD2
ASSQVRLARNEQF
>NA|TRBV19|TRBJ1-2|TRBD1
ASRAQGTGYGYT
>NA|TRBV28|TRBJ2-3|NA
ASRSTATTDTQY
>NA|TRBV6-5|TRBJ2-2|TRBD1
ASRGTGFIGELF
>NA|TRBV30|TRBJ2-7|TRBD1
AWRGWDRVSYEQY
>NA|TRBV4-1|TRBJ2-3|TRBD2
ASSRLLAVKDTQY
>NA|TRBV29-1|TRBJ2-7|NA
SVEKGAGYEQY
>few|TRBV7-9|TRBJ1-2|NA
ASSPQVVNYGYT
>NA|TRBV7-6|TRBJ2-3|NA
ASSPSWGRTDTQY
>NA|TRBV6-5|TRBJ2-7|NA
ASRKGVASSYEQY
>NA|TRBV5-6|TRBJ1-5|TRBD1
ASSRNIGQGEH
>NA|TRBV7-9|TRBJ2-2|TRBD2
ASSRLGTSGRYTGELF
>NA|TRBV5-4|TRBJ1-1|TRBD1
ASSFDRGLMNTEAF
>NA|TRBV7-2|TRBJ1-2|NA
ASSLKAGRGNYGYT
>NA|TRBV2|TRBJ2-7|TRBD2
ASLSAGAYEQY
>NA|TRBV3-1/TRBV3-2|TRBJ2-7|TRBD1
ASRDRAYEQY
>NA|TRBV18|TRBJ1-6|NA
ASSPGGSYNSPLH
>NA|TRBV19|TRBJ2-3|TRBD1
ASSIGDRATDTQY
>NA|TRBV6-5|TRBJ2-4|TRBD2
ASSYGGEAAKNIQY
>NA|TRBV10-3|TRBJ1-4|TRBD1
AISEQGGTNEKLF
>NA|TRBV29-1|TRBJ1-2|NA
SVVGAAARSYGYT
>many|TRBV9|TRBJ1-6|TRBD1
ASSIQGLGNSPLH
>NA|TRBV2|TRBJ1-1|NA
ASSDTRNTEAF
>NA|TRBV19|TRBJ1-5|NA
ASLESLSNQPQH
>NA|TRBV14|TRBJ2-7|NA
ASRAGNYEQY
>NA|TRBV28|TRBJ1-2|NA
ASSSLSIGYT
>few|TRBV20-1|TRBJ2-2|TRBD2
SASSPLAGGANTGELF
>NA|TRBV28|TRBJ2-1|TRBD1
ANSETGLNNEQF
>NA|TRBV6-6|TRBJ2-7|NA
ASSYGGDPYEQY
>NA|TRBV27|TRBJ1-1|TRBD1
ASRLGQGDTEAF
>NA|TRBV19|TRBJ2-3|NA
ASSIGTDTDTQY
>NA|TRBV24-1|TRBJ2-1|NA
ATSDSRLRGDYNEQF